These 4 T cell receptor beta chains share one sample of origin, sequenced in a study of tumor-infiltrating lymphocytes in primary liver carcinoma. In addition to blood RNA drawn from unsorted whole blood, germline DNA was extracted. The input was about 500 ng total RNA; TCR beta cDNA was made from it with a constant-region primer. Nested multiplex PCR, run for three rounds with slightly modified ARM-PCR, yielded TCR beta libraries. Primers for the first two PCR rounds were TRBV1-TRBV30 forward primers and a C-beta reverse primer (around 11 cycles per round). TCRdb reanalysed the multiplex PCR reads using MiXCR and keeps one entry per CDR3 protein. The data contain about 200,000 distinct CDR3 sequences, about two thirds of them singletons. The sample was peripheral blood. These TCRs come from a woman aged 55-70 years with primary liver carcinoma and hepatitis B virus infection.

The DNA of the CDR3 is TGTGCCAGCAGGAACATATGGGGGGGGTGGGGGGAGACCCAGTACTTC. Protein: CASRNIWGGWGETQYF. This chain joins TRBV11-2 and TRBJ2-5; 7 nucleotides match TRBD2. Germline CDR1 is SGHAT and CDR2 is FQNNGV. With 6 bases clipped from V and 5 bases from J, the junction kept 15 bases outside the gene matches. The CDR3 contains 16 residues.

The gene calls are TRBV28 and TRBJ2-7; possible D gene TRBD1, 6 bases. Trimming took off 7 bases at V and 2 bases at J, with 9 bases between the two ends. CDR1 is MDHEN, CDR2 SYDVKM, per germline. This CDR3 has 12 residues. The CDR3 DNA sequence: TGTGCCAGCAATACAGGGACCTACGAGCAGTACTTC. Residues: CASNTGTYEQYF.

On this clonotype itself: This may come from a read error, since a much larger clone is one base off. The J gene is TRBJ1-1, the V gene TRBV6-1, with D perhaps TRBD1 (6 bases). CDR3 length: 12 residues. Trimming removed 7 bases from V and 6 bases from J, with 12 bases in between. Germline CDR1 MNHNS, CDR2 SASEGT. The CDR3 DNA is TGTGCCAGCAACATAGGGGGTCCTGAAGCTTTCTTT. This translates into CASNIGGPEAFF.

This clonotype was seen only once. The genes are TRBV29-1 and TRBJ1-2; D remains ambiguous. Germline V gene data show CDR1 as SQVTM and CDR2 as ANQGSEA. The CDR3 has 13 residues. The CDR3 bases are TGCAACGCTACCGGGCTTGGAGGGTCAGGCTACACCTTC. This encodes CNATGLGGSGYTF. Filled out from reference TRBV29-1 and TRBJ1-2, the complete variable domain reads SAVISQKPSRDICQRGTSLTIQCQVDSQVTMMFWYRQQPGQSLTLIATANQGSEATYESGFVIDKFPISRPNLTFSTLTVSNMSPEDSSIYLCNATGLGGSGYTFGSGTRLTVV.